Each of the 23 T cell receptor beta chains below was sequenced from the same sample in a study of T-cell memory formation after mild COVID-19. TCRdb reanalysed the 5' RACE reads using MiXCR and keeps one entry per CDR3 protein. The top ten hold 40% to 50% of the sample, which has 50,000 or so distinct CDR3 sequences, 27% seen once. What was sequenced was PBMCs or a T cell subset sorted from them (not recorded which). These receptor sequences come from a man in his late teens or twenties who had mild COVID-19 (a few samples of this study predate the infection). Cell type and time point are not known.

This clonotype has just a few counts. The CDR3 spells CASSYSGGAEPQHF. The DNA for the CDR3 is TGTGCCAGCAGTTACTCTGGGGGGGCGGAACCCCAGCATTTT. The chain has TRBV6-2 or TRBV6-3 and TRBJ1-5; weak D call: TRBD1 (6 bases). V lost 0 bases to trimming and J lost 10 bases, with 13 bases between them. The CDR3 covers 14 residues. Per germline, CDR1 MNHEY and CDR2 SVGEGT.

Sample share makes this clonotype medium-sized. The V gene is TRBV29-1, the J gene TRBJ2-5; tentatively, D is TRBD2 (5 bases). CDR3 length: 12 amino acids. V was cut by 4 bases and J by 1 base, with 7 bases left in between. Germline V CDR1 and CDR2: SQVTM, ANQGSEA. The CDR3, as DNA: TGCAGCGTTGGGAGGAGCCAAGAGACCCAGTACTTC. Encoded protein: CSVGRSQETQYF. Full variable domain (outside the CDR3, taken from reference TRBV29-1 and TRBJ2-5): SAVISQKPSRDICQRGTSLTIQCQVDSQVTMMFWYRQQPGQSLTLIATANQGSEATYESGFVIDKFPISRPNLTFSTLTVSNMSPEDSSIYLCSVGRSQETQYFGPGTRLLVL.

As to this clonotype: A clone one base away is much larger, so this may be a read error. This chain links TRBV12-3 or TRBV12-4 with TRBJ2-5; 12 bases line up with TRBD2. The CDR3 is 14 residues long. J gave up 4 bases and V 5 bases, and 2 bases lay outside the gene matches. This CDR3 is CASSGLAGRETQYF. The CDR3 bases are TGTGCCAGCAGTGGACTAGCGGGGCGAGAGACCCAGTACTTC.

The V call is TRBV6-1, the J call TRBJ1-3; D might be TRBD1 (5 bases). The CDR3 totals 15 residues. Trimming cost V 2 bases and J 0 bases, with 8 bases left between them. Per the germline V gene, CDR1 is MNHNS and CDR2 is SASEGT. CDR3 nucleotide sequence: TGTGCCAGCAGTGAAACGGGGGACTCTGGAAACACCATATATTTT. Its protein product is CASSETGDSGNTIYF.

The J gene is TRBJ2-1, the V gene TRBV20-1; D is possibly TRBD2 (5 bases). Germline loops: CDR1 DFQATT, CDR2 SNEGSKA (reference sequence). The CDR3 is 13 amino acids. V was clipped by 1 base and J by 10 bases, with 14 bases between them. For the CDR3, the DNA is TGCAGTGCTAGAGGGACTCTTGCTGGAGAGCAGTTCTTC. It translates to CSARGTLAGEQFF.

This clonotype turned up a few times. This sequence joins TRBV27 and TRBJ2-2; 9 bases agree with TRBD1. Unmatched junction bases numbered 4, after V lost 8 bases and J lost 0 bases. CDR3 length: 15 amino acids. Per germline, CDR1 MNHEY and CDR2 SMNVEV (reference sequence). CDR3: CASRGTGTNTGELFF. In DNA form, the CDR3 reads TGTGCCAGCCGTGGGACAGGGACGAACACCGGGGAGCTGTTTTTT.

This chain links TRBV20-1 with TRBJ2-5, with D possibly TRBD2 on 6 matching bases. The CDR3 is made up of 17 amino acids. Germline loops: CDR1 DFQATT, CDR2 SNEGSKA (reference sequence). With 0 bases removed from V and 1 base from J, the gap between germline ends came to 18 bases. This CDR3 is CSARDRVGRDSQETQYF. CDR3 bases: TGCAGTGCTAGAGATCGGGTAGGCAGGGACTCCCAAGAGACCCAGTACTTC.

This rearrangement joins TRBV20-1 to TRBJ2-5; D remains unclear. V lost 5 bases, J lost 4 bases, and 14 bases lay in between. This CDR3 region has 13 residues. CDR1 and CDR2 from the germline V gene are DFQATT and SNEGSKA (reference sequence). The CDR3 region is CSASTGSLETQYF. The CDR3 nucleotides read TGCAGTGCTTCCACCGGATCCTTAGAGACCCAGTACTTC.

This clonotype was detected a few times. The CDR3 region is CIGGAVNTGELFF. DNA of the CDR3: TGCATCGGGGGGGCGGTCAACACCGGGGAGCTGTTTTTT. The chain carries TRBV29-1 and TRBJ2-2; 8 bases map to TRBD2. The CDR3 is 13 residues long. Germline-derived CDR1 and CDR2 are SQVTM and ANQGSEA.

CDR3 region: CASSTSGGYEQYF. The CDR3 DNA reads as TGTGCCAGCAGCACCTCCGGGGGCTACGAGCAGTACTTC. The chain links TRBV9 to TRBJ2-7, with D possibly matching TRBD2 (6 bases). Per the germline V gene, CDR1 is SGDLS and CDR2 is YYNGEE. V was pared by 4 bases and J by 3 bases, with 11 bases between. The CDR3 has 13 amino acids.

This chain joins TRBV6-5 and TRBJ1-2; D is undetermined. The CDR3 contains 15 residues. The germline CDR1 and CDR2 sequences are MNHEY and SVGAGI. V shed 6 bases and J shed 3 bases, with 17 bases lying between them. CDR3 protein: CASSTSRRGYYGYTF. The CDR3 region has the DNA TGTGCCAGCAGCACTTCACGCCGAGGCTACTATGGCTACACCTTC.

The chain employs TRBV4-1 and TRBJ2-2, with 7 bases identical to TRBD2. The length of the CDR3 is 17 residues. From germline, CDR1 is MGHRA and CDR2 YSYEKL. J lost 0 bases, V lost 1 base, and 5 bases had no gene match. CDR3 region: CASSQGRAGTNTGELFF. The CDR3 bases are TGCGCCAGCAGCCAAGGGAGAGCGGGGACGAACACCGGGGAGCTGTTTTTT.

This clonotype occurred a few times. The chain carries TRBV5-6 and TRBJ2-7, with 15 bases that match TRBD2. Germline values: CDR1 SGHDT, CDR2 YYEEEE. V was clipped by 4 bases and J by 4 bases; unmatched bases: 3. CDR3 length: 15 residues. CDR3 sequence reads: CASSPGTSGGYEQYF. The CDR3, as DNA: TGTGCCAGCAGCCCGGGGACTAGCGGGGGGTACGAGCAGTACTTC.

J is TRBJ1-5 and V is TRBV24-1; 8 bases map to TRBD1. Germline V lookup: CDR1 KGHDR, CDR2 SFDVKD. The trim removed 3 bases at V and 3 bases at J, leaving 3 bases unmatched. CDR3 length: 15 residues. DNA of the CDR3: TGTGCCACCAGTGATGGACAGGGCCTCAATCAGCCCCAGCATTTT. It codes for CATSDGQGLNQPQHF.

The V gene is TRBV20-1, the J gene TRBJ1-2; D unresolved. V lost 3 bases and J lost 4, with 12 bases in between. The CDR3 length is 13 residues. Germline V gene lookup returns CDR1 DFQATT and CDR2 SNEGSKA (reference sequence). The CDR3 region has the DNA TGCAGTGCTAGGGTGGACCCATCCTATGGCTACACCTTC. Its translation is CSARVDPSYGYTF.

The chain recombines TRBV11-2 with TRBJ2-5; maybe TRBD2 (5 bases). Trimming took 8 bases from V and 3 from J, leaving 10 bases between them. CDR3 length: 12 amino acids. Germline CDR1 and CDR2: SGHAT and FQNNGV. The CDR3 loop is CASGGPEETQYF. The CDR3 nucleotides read TGTGCCAGCGGAGGACCTGAAGAGACCCAGTACTTC.

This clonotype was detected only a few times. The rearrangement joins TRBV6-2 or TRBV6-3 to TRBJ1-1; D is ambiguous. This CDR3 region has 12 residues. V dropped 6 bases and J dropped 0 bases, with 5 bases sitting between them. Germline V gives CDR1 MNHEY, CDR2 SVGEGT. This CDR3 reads CASRRMNTEAFF. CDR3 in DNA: TGTGCCAGCAGGAGAATGAACACTGAAGCTTTCTTT.

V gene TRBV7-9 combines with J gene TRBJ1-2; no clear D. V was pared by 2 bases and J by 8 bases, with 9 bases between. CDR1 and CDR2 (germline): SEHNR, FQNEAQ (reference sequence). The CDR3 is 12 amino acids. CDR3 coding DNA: TGTGCCAGCAGCTTAATCTCCCACGGCTACACCTTC. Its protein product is CASSLISHGYTF.

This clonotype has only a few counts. The CDR3 loop reads CASSALGSYEQYV. The CDR3 DNA sequence: TGCGCCAGCAGTGCCTTAGGCTCCTACGAGCAGTACGTC. The rearrangement links TRBV10-2 to TRBJ2-7, with D unresolved. Germline V gene data show CDR1 as WSHSY and CDR2 as SAAADI. Trimming removed 4 bases from V and 0 bases from J, with 7 bases in between. The CDR3 extends over 13 amino acids.

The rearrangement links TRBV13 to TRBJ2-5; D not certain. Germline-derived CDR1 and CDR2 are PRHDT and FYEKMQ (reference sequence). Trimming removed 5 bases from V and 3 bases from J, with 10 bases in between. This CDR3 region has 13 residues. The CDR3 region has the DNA TGTGCCAGCAGCCCCAGGTTGGAAGAGACCCAGTACTTC. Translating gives CASSPRLEETQYF.

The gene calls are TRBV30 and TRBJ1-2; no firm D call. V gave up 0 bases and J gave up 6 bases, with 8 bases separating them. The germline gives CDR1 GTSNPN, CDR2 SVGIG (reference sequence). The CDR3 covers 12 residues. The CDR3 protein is CAWSVGRNGYTF. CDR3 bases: TGTGCCTGGAGTGTAGGGAGGAATGGCTACACCTTC.

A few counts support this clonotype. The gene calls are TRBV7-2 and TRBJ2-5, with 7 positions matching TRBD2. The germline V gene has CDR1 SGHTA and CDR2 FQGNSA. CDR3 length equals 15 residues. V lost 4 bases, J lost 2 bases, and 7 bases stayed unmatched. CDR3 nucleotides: TGTGCCAGCAGCTACCCCGGGGGGACGCAAGAGACCCAGTACTTC. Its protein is CASSYPGGTQETQYF.

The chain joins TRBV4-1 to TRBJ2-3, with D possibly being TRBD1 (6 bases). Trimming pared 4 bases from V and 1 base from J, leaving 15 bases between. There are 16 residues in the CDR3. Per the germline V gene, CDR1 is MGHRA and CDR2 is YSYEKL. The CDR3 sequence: CASSRETGFRTDTQYF. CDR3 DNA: TGCGCCAGCAGCCGAGAGACAGGATTCCGCACAGATACGCAGTATTTT.